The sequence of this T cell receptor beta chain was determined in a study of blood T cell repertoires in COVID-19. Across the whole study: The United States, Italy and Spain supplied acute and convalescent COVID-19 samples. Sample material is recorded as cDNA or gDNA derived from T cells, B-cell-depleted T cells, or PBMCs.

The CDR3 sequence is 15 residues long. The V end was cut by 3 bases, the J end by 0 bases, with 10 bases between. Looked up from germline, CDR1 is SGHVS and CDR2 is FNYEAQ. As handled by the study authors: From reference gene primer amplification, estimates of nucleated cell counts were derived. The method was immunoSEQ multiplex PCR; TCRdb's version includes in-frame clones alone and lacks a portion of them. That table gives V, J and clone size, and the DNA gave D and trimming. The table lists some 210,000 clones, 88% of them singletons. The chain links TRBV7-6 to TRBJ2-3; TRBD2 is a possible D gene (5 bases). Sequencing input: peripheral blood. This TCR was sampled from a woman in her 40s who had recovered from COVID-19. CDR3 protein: CASSFSGSSTDTQYF. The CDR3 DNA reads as TGTGCCAGCAGCTTCAGCGGATCTAGCACAGATACGCAGTATTTT.